The present entry profiles one TCR beta chain with its context. The entry originates in a study of cytomegalovirus exposure and HLA in healthy donors. Germline V gives CDR1 SGHTA, CDR2 FQGTGA. The CDR3 is made up of 13 amino acids. V lost 4 bases and J lost 12, with 13 bases in between. Both 60 Vbeta primers and 13 Jbeta primers went into the PCR. Repertoires were generated with immunoSEQ multiplex PCR, while TCRdb's copy carries only in-frame clones and drops some. Of tens of thousands of clones listed, 60% to 85% are singletons. The sample comprised PBMCs. The receptor was derived from a man aged 35 to 55 in good health and CMV-seronegative. The chain employs TRBV7-3 and TRBJ1-6; no definite D call. The CDR3 spells CASSSQTGLPLHF. As DNA, the CDR3 is TGTGCCAGCAGCTCCCAGACGGGTTTACCCCTCCACTTT.